Presented here are 4 T cell receptor beta chains from one specimen sequenced in a study of PD-1 blockade in mismatch repair-deficient tumors. TCRdb's copy holds only in-frame clones and misses some; the assay was immunoSEQ multiplex PCR. The sample contains roughly 50,000 clones, more than 75% of which appear only once. The sequencing here drew on peripheral blood, taken 4 weeks after starting pembrolizumab. The receptor source for this set is an adult with mismatch repair-deficient cancer.

This chain connects TRBV27 to TRBJ2-6; no definite D call. Germline V gives CDR1 MNHEY, CDR2 SMNVEV (reference sequence). V gave up 3 bases and J gave up 1 base, with 13 bases separating them. The CDR3 extends over 17 amino acids. CDR3 loop: CASSFSAPLSGANVLTF. CDR3 sequence (DNA): TGTGCCAGCAGTTTCTCGGCCCCTCTATCTGGGGCCAACGTCCTGACTTTC. Supplemented by reference TRBV27 and TRBJ2-6, the full variable domain reads EAQVTQNPRYLITVTGKKLTVTCSQNMNHEYMSWYRQDPGLGLRQIYYSMNVEVTDKGDVPEGYKVSRKEKRNFPLILESPSPNQTSLYFCASSFSAPLSGANVLTFGAGSRLTVL.

The chain combines TRBV30 with TRBJ2-3, with D possibly matching TRBD1 (5 bases). V lost 2 bases and J 4 bases, leaving 10 bases between the germline ends. Germline CDR1 and CDR2: GTSNPN and SVGIG (reference sequence). This CDR3 region has 13 residues. The CDR3 here is CAWSSGASDTQYF. The CDR3 nucleotides read TGTGCCTGGAGTTCTGGGGCCTCAGATACGCAGTATTTT.

As DNA, the CDR3 is TGTGCCAGCAGCGGGGAAGGAGGTGGTAGTCAGCCCCAGCATTTT. Translating it yields CASSGEGGGSQPQHF. The J gene is TRBJ1-5, the V gene TRBV28, with unresolved D. Germline V gene lookup returns CDR1 MDHEN and CDR2 SYDVKM. Trimming took 6 bases from V and 6 from J, leaving 18 bases between them. CDR3 length equals 15 residues.

The gene calls are TRBV28 and TRBJ1-3; D not certain. This CDR3 comprises 16 residues. Trimming left V 5 bases short and J 0 bases short, with 14 bases between. Germline V lookup: CDR1 MDHEN, CDR2 SYDVKM. This CDR3 reads CASSQRGDSSGNTIYF. CDR3 bases: TGTGCCAGCAGTCAACGGGGTGATAGCTCTGGAAACACCATATATTTT.